The 3 T cell receptor beta chains below come from one sample, sequenced in a study of T cell responses to AZD1222 COVID-19 vaccine. TCRdb's copy holds only in-frame clones and misses some; the assay was immunoSEQ multiplex PCR. The sample holds around 200,000 clones, over 90% seen once. The source was peripheral blood, collected on day 0 of AZD1222 vaccination. The receptors were sampled from an adult in good health.

The genes are TRBV2 and TRBJ1-1, with D possibly being TRBD1 (6 bases). Trimming left V 8 bases short and J 4 bases short, with 17 bases between. Germline V gene lookup returns CDR1 SNHLY and CDR2 FYNNEI. This CDR3 is 14 amino acids long. CDR3 DNA: TGTGCCAGCCACGAACGGACAGTCCCCACTGAAGCTTTCTTT. Its protein product is CASHERTVPTEAFF.

This clone was seen only once. The chain uses TRBV6-4 and TRBJ1-2; D is uncertain. This CDR3 has 11 amino acids. Trimming cost V 6 bases and J 8 bases, with 10 bases left between them. Germline V gives CDR1 MRHNA, CDR2 SNTAGT. The CDR3 region is CASRAGGGYTF. CDR3 sequence (DNA): TGTGCCAGCAGGGCCGGAGGGGGCTACACCTTC.

The J gene is TRBJ1-5, the V gene TRBV27, with D possibly matching TRBD1 (6 bases). CDR1 and CDR2 (germline): MNHEY, SMNVEV (reference sequence). CDR3 size: 13 residues. V lost 5 bases, J lost 1 base, and 6 bases lay in between. CDR3 protein: CASSGTSNQPQHF. DNA of the CDR3: TGTGCCAGCAGTGGGACAAGCAATCAGCCCCAGCATTTT.